The 8 T cell receptor beta chains in this list originate from one sample, sequenced in a study of T cells in Graves' hyperthyroidism and ophthalmopathy. TCR beta CDR3 regions were amplified from RNA transcripts. HTBI primers were the set used in a first-round RT-PCR of the TCR CDR3. TCRdb passed the multiplex PCR reads through MiXCR, listing each CDR3 protein once. The sample includes 640,000 or so distinct CDR3 sequences, roughly 14% of them seen just once. The sequenced sample was blood. The source of these receptors is a woman aged 40 to 50 with Graves' ophthalmopathy.

The chain employs TRBV19 and TRBJ2-7; the D gene is possibly TRBD2 (6 bases). The CDR3 runs to 18 residues. Germline-derived CDR1 and CDR2 are LNHDA and SQIVND (reference sequence). V was cut by 5 bases and J by 0 bases, with 23 bases left in between. The CDR3 reads CASSESAFASAISYEQYF. CDR3 in DNA: TGTGCCAGTAGTGAATCGGCATTCGCTAGCGCGATCTCCTACGAGCAGTACTTC.

The chain is built from TRBV20-1 and TRBJ2-5; 7 bases are a match to TRBD1. V dropped 6 bases and J dropped 5; count of bases not matched to a gene: 9. CDR1 is DFQATT, CDR2 SNEGSKA, per germline (reference sequence). There are 13 residues in the CDR3. DNA for the CDR3: TGCAGTGCACCCGAGGGGGCCTGGGAGACCCAGTACTTC. It is translated as CSAPEGAWETQYF.

The chain has TRBV12-3 or TRBV12-4 and TRBJ2-5, with D unresolved. The CDR3 is 13 residues long. The V end was cut by 5 bases, the J end by 5 bases, with 12 bases between. The CDR3 loop reads CASSNPNTETQYF. Here the CDR3 DNA reads TGTGCCAGCAGTAACCCCAACACGGAGACCCAGTACTTC.

The sample holds many counts of this clonotype. The V and J genes are TRBV28 and TRBJ1-5; D unclear. CDR3 length equals 14 residues. V was clipped by 2 bases and J by 6 bases, with 11 bases between them. Germline CDR1 reads MDHEN; CDR2 reads SYDVKM. The chain's CDR3 is CASSLGFLGQPQHF. CDR3 bases: TGTGCCAGCAGTTTAGGGTTCCTGGGTCAGCCCCAGCATTTT.

This clonotype was observed at least ten times. This chain links TRBV7-9 with TRBJ2-7; TRBD1 agrees at 7 bases. Germline CDR1 reads SEHNR; CDR2 reads FQNEAQ (reference sequence). V shed 5 bases, J shed 10 bases, and the junction held 8 bases outside the gene matches. The CDR3 runs 12 residues. The CDR3 sequence is CASSPDRAAQYF. The CDR3 DNA follows: TGTGCCAGCAGCCCCGACAGGGCGGCACAGTACTTC.

This clonotype has at least ten counts. The V gene is TRBV11-2, the J gene TRBJ1-5; D possibly corresponds to TRBD1 (6 bases). Trimming removed 5 bases at V and 2 bases at J, with 16 bases between. The CDR3 runs 16 residues. Germline lookup yields CDR1 SGHAT and CDR2 FQNNGV. The CDR3 region has the DNA TGTGCCAGCAGCCCAGGGGTCGGCCTCCGCAATCAGCCCCAGCATTTT. Its translation: CASSPGVGLRNQPQHF.

This clonotype has at least ten counts. The chain links TRBV10-3 to TRBJ2-7, with 12 bases identical to TRBD2. Germline CDR1 and CDR2: ENHRY and SYGVKD. There are 17 residues in the CDR3. With V trimmed by 2 bases and J by 6 bases, 11 bases remained unmatched. The CDR3 bases are TGTGCCATCAGTGAGAATTCCGTCCTAGCGGGAGGGTTCGAGCAGTACTTC. Protein product: CAISENSVLAGGFEQYF.

The genes are TRBV6-1 and TRBJ2-7; 9 bases line up with TRBD2. Germline V CDR1 and CDR2: MNHNS, SASEGT. This CDR3 has 17 amino acids. Germline trimming cut 6 bases from V and 0 bases from J; bases unmatched to any gene: 12. The CDR3 DNA reads TGTGCCAGCAGACCCCTCGCGGGGGGGGTGAACTCCTACGAGCAGTACTTC. It encodes CASRPLAGGVNSYEQYF.